This TCR beta chain stems from a study of cytomegalovirus exposure and HLA in healthy donors. Broader study findings: Sequencing likely generated an artifact that appeared as a cluster of highly shared sequence variants.

Whereas donors were nominally healthy upon sampling, unrecorded immune exposures were probable. There are 16 residues in the CDR3. Germline V lookup: CDR1 LNHNV, CDR2 YYDKDF (reference sequence). The V gene end was trimmed by 5 bases and the J gene end by 0 bases; junction bases not matched to a gene: 6. PCR used 60 Vbeta primers and 13 Jbeta primers. Assay used: immunoSEQ multiplex PCR; TCRdb lists only in-frame clones, some missing. The sample lists about 190,000 clones, more than 80% occurring once. To note about this clone: As yet, its antigen is unknown.

This chain joins TRBV15 and TRBJ1-5; 8 positions agree with TRBD1. Sample: PBMCs. This TCR was sampled from a male donor in good health and CMV-seronegative. CDR3 DNA sequence: TGTGCCACCAGCCCACGGACAGGGTATAGCAATCAGCCCCAGCATTTT. Translated, it gives CATSPRTGYSNQPQHF.